This TCR beta chain derives from a study of Ad26.COV2.S vaccination and SARS-CoV-2 variants. Notes on the study in general: Reported findings describe substantial breadth in spike-specific CD8+ and CD4+ T cell responses following vaccination.

TCRdb keeps only in-frame clones here, not all; method: immunoSEQ multiplex PCR. The profile shows approximately 480,000 clones, 87% of them singletons. Treatment indicated: over 15 received Ad26.COV2.S at low or high dose, single or two shots; about 5 received placebo; per-sample allocation not given. At day 63 after the first vaccine or placebo injection, samples were drawn. Participants' vaccine, an Ad26 vector, delivered Wuhan-strain SARS-CoV-2 spike. A remark on this clone: Its target is unknown.

V lost 4 bases to trimming and J lost 3 bases, with 14 bases between them. Germline CDR1 reads SGHNT; CDR2 reads YYREEE (reference sequence). This CDR3 spans 15 amino acids. The sequence derives from a person aged 18-65 years who received the Ad26.COV2.S COVID-19 vaccine or a placebo. The gene calls are TRBV5-4 and TRBJ2-1, with a possible D match to TRBD2 (6 bases). Here the sequenced sample was peripheral blood, taken in a trial of Ad26.COV2.S vaccine versus placebo. The DNA of the CDR3 is TGTGCCAGCAGCGCAGCGGGCCAAGACTACAATGAGCAGTTCTTC. It specifies CASSAAGQDYNEQFF.